This T cell receptor beta chain was captured by sequencing in a study of T cell repertoires in cytomegalovirus infection. About the research overall: Alongside well-studied HLA-B-restricted CMV epitopes, recently identified HLA-C-restricted CMV epitopes were also used. Carrying CMV and the relevant HLA type showed in public TCR beta signatures.

CDR1 SEHNR and CDR2 FQNEAQ come from the germline V gene (reference sequence). V was pared by 3 bases and J by 11 bases, with 8 bases between. The CDR3 has 11 residues. This clonotype was detected a few times. Its antigen remains unidentified. Study-level points and caveats: Individuals carrying CMV plus the relevant HLA were identified by cumulative frequency of public TCR beta families. The ex vivo response was dominated by HLA-C-restricted CMV-specific TCR beta clonotypes.

TCRdb re-called the reads through MiXCR, storing one row per CDR3 protein. The sample has 450,000 to 650,000 distinct CDR3 sequences, approximately 40% seen once; the top ten hold 48%. The source is a human donor in good health (CMV status not recorded). Some clones in this sample may be carry-over from other donors' samples. The sample here was cultured PBMCs, taken from culture after CMV antigen stimulation. The V and J genes are TRBV7-9 and TRBJ1-3; D remains ambiguous. The CDR3 region has the DNA TGTGCCAGCAGCTTGTCTTCCCCCATATATTTT. Protein: CASSLSSPIYF.